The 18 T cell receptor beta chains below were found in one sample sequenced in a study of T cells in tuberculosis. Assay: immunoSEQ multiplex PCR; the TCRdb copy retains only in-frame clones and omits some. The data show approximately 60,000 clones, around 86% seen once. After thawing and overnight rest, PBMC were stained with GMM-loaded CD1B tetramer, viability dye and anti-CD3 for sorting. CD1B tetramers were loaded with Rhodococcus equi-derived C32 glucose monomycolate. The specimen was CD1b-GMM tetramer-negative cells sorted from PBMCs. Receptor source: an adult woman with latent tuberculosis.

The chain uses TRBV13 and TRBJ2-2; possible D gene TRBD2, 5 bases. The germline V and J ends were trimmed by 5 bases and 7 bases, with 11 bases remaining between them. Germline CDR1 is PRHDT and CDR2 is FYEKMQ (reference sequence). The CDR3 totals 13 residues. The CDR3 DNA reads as TGTGCCAGCAGCCCCTCGGGGTACGGGGAGCTGTTTTTT. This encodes CASSPSGYGELFF.

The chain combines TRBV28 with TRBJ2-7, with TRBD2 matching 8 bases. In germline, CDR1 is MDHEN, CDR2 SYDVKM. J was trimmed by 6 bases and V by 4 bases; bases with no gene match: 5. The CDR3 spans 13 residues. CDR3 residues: CASSSGGAGEQYF. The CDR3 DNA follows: TGTGCCAGCAGTTCCGGGGGGGCCGGCGAGCAGTACTTC.

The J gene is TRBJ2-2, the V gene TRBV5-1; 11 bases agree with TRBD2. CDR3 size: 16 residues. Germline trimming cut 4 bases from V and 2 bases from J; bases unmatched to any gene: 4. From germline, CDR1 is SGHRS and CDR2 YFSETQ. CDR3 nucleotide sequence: TGCGCCAGCAGCACCCTAGCGGGGGGTAACACCGGGGAGCTGTTTTTT. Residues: CASSTLAGGNTGELFF.

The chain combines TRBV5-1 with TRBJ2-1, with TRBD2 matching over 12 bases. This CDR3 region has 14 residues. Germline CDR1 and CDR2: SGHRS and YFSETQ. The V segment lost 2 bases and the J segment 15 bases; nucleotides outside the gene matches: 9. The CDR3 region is CASSFDGLAGSGFF. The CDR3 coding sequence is TGCGCCAGCAGCTTTGACGGACTAGCGGGATCGGGGTTCTTC.

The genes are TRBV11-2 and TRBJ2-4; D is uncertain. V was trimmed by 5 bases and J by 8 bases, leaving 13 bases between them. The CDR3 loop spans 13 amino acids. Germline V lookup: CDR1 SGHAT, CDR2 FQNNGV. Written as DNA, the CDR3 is TGTGCCAGCAGCGAGGTCCGCCGGGACATTCAGTACTTC. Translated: CASSEVRRDIQYF.

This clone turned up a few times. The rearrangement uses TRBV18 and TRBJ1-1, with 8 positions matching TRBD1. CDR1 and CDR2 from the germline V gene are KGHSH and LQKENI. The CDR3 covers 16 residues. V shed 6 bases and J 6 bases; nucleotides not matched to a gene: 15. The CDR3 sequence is CASSPRPQGAGAEAFF. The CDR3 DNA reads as TGTGCCAGCTCTCCCCGTCCCCAGGGGGCCGGCGCTGAAGCTTTCTTT.

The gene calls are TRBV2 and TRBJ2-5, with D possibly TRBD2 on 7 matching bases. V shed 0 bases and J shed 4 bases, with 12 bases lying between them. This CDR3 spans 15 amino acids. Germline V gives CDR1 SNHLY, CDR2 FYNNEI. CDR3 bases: TGTGCCAGCAGTGAAGCTGTGGGGGGGCCAGAGACCCAGTACTTC. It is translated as CASSEAVGGPETQYF.

CDR3 sequence (DNA): TGCGCCAGCAGCTTTTCTTACGGCGGGGGTCGTAACACCGGGGAGCTGTTTTTT. Amino acid sequence: CASSFSYGGGRNTGELFF. This chain connects TRBV5-1 to TRBJ2-2; 7 bases are a match to TRBD2. With 2 bases clipped from V and 2 bases from J, the junction kept 12 bases outside the gene matches. Germline V CDR1 and CDR2: SGHRS, YFSETQ. The CDR3 has 18 residues.

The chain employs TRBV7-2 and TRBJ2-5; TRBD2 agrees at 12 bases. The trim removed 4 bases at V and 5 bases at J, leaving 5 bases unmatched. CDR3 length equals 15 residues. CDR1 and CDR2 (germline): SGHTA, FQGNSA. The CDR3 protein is CASSSASGRGETQYF. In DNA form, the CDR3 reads TGTGCCAGCAGCTCGGCTAGCGGGAGGGGTGAGACCCAGTACTTC.

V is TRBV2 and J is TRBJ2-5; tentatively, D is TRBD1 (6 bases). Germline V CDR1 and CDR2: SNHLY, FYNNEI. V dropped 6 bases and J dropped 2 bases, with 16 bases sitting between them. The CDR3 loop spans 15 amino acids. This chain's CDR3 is CASRQQGIGQETQYF. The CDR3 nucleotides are TGTGCCAGCAGACAACAGGGTATAGGTCAAGAGACCCAGTACTTC.

The CDR3 is CASSLASGEGDEQYF. The CDR3 nucleotides read TGTGCCAGCAGCTTAGCCTCTGGGGAAGGGGACGAGCAGTACTTC. This chain uses TRBV7-2 with TRBJ2-7; TRBD1 might be the D (5 bases). The V and J ends lost 0 bases and 5 bases respectively, with 14 bases between them. The germline gives CDR1 SGHTA, CDR2 FQGNSA. This CDR3 contains 15 residues.

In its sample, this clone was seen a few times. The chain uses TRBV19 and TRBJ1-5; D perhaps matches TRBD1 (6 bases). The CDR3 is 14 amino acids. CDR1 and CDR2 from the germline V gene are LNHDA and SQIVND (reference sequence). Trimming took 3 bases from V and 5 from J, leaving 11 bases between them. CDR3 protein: CASSMGPGDQPQHF. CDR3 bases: TGTGCCAGTAGTATGGGGCCAGGGGATCAGCCCCAGCATTTT.

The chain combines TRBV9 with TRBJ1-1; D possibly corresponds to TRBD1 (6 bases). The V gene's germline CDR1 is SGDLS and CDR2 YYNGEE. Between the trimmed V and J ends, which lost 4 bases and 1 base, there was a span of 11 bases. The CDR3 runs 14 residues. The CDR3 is CASSSKTGNTEAFF. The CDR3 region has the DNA TGTGCCAGCAGCTCTAAGACAGGGAACACTGAAGCTTTCTTT.

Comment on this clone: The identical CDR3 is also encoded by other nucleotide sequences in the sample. The CDR3 spells CASSASGGNQPQHF. CDR3 nucleotide sequence: TGTGCCAGCAGCGCCTCAGGGGGAAACCAGCCCCAGCATTTT. V usage is TRBV9 and J usage is TRBJ1-5; TRBD1 matches 7 bases. Germline V lookup: CDR1 SGDLS, CDR2 YYNGEE. V lost 3 bases, J lost 7 bases, and 7 bases stayed unmatched. The CDR3 is made up of 14 amino acids.

The DNA of the CDR3 is TGCGCCAGCAGCAAGGGGAATGAGCAGTTCTTC. Encoded protein: CASSKGNEQFF. The chain has TRBV5-1 and TRBJ2-1; perhaps TRBD1 as D (5 bases). The CDR3 spans 11 residues. V shed 4 bases and J shed 7 bases, with 6 bases lying between them. The germline V gene encodes CDR1 SGHRS and CDR2 YFSETQ.

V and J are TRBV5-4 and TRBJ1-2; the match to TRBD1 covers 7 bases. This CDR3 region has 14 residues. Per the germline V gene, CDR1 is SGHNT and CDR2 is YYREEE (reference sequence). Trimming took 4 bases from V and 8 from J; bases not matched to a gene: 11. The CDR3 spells CASSPTGRLGGYTF. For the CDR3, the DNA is TGTGCCAGCAGCCCGACAGGGCGTTTGGGGGGCTACACCTTC.

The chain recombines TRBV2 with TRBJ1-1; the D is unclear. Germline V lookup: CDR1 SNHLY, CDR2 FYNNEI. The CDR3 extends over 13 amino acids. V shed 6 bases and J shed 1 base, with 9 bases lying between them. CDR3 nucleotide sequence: TGTGCCAGCAGGGGCCAGCCGAACACTGAAGCTTTCTTT. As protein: CASRGQPNTEAFF.

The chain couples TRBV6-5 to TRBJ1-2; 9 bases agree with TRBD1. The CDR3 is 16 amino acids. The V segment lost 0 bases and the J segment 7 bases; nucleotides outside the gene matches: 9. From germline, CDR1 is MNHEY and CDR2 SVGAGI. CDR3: CASSYSYRGHRSGYTF. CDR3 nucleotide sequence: TGTGCCAGCAGTTACTCGTACAGGGGGCATCGATCTGGCTACACCTTC.